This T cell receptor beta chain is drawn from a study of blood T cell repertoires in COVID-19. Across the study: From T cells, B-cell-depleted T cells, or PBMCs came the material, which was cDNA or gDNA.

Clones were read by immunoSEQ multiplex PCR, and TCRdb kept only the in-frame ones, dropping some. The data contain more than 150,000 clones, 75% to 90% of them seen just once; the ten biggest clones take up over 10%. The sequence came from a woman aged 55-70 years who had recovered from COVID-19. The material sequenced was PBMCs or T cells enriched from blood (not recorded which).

CDR3 protein: CASSDRGRRGRGTEAFF. The DNA for the CDR3 is TGTGCCAGCAGTGACAGGGGGCGGAGAGGAAGGGGCACTGAAGCTTTCTTT. The genes are TRBV6-1 and TRBJ1-1, with 8 bases identical to TRBD1. Germline assignment: CDR1 MNHNS and CDR2 SASEGT. V lost 3 bases and J lost 4; bases outside the gene matches: 13. The CDR3 is 17 residues long.